Following are 5 T cell receptor beta chains from one sample sequenced in a study of vaccination and CD4 T cells after COVID-19. No antigens are known for them. The sample's treatment: approximately 11-day PBMC culture with coronavirus spike peptide pools or control peptides (ViraFEST assay). CD4+ T cells that came from the unexposed donor were collected before the COVID-19 pandemic (2011-2018). With the Oncomine TCR Beta short-read assay, DNA from cultured CD4+ T cells was sequenced. TCRdb called the PCR reads again in MiXCR, with one record for every CDR3 protein. The sample holds some 3,300 distinct CDR3 sequences, under 30% seen once. Material: CD4+ T cells from blood, cultured in vitro. These receptors came from a human donor in good health.

This clonotype has only a few counts. This sequence joins TRBV19 and TRBJ2-3; 13 positions agree with TRBD2. V gave up 4 bases and J gave up 0 bases; unmatched junction bases: 1. The CDR3 totals 16 residues. Germline CDR1 reads LNHDA; CDR2 reads SQIVND (reference sequence). The CDR3 DNA reads as TGTGCCAGTAGTACGGGACTAGCGGGAAGCACAGATACGCAGTATTTT. Translated: CASSTGLAGSTDTQYF.

By proportion, this clonotype is medium-sized. The gene calls are TRBV28 and TRBJ2-1; unclear D gene. Germline V gene data show CDR1 as MDHEN and CDR2 as SYDVKM. V lost 6 bases to trimming and J lost 8 bases, with 17 bases between them. This CDR3 is 14 amino acids long. CDR3 loop: CASRMYSPPDEQFF. CDR3 sequence (DNA): TGTGCCAGCAGAATGTATTCCCCCCCAGATGAGCAGTTCTTC.

In DNA form, the CDR3 reads TGCAGTGCTAAGCCCCCTATGACTAGCGGGGGGCATGCATTTACCTACGAGCAGTACTTC. Translating it yields CSAKPPMTSGGHAFTYEQYF. The chain couples TRBV20-1 to TRBJ2-7, with 13 bases matching TRBD2. After removal of 4 bases from V and 2 bases from J, the junction contained 20 bases not matched to a gene. The germline CDR1 and CDR2 sequences are DFQATT and SNEGSKA (reference sequence). There are 20 residues in the CDR3.

The chain employs TRBV21-1 and TRBJ2-2. TRBV21-1 is a pseudogene segment. This CDR3 region has 13 residues. The CDR3 sequence: CASSKGNTGELFF. The CDR3, as DNA: TGTGCCAGCAGCAAAGGGAACACCGGGGAGCTGTTTTTT.

In its sample, this clonotype was seen a few times. The chain combines TRBV7-8 with TRBJ2-7; 7 bases agree with TRBD2. Germline CDR1 reads SGHVS; CDR2 reads FQNEAQ. With 2 bases clipped from V and 3 bases from J, the junction kept 10 bases outside the gene matches. The CDR3 contains 16 residues. CDR3 residues: CASSLHDWERDYEQYF. The CDR3 DNA follows: TGTGCCAGCAGCTTACACGACTGGGAGCGGGACTACGAGCAGTACTTC.